This T cell receptor (beta chain) was sequenced for a study of cytomegalovirus exposure and HLA in healthy donors (dated by TCRdb to 2015 to 2018). With regard to the full study: The 500 to 800 repertoires of the first cohort and the 95 to 150 validation repertoires were produced on the same platform, according to a later analysis. The study was designed to test whether signatures of past pathogen exposure could be identified by cataloging public T cell receptors. Besides the first cohort of approximately 670 subjects, a separate validation cohort made up of over 95 different subjects was used. The study combined high-throughput TCR immunosequencing, statistical association of individual TCRs with disease status, and machine learning to predict cytomegalovirus infection status.

What the study reported, not specific to this receptor: Three of the identified cytomegalovirus-associated TCR beta chains were confirmed in vitro to be specific for cytomegalovirus antigens. Most TCR sequences were seen in very few donors, while some public TCRs were found in many individuals. The study gave a list of over 150 TCR beta chains associated with cytomegalovirus. Subsequent analysis determined that TCRs grouped into clusters in the first cohort also showed a tendency toward co-occurrence across the 120 or so validation repertoires, and 85% to 95% of cluster scores exceeded 0. The authors suggested that the approach could potentially be extended to other disease states and immunological phenotypes. The classifier was reported to diagnose cytomegalovirus status with high specificity and sensitivity in both the original cohort and the validation cohort. The validation cohort had no HLA typing available for a later analysis, so co-occurrence within that cohort was assessed over all 130 or so repertoires.

Separate from the roughly 650-subject first cohort, the validation cohort of 120 subjects was the group to which the donors belonged. Libraries came from the immunoSEQ multiplex PCR assay. As for the original processing: A statistical classification framework was built to diagnose cytomegalovirus status from the catalog of TCR beta chain sequences. TCRdb stores this immuneACCESS table with in-frame sequences only. Part of the clones is absent; in the studies checked, under half of the shortfall reflects unresolved V genes, and no reason is known for the rest. That table is the source of V, J and clone size, and D and trimming were worked out from the DNA. The sample data list hundreds of thousands of clones, and over 75% of these were observed just once. The biggest ten clones account for approximately 2% of the sample. Notes on this clone: The target of this receptor is not known. No base quality values were provided; no much bigger clone lies one nucleotide off.

The CDR3 numbers 15 residues from cysteine through phenylalanine. The retained sequence is limited to the CDR3, 45 bases, with the frame set at the first base. V is pruned by 4 bases and J by 3 bases, leaving 7 bases of the junction without a gene match. From the germline V gene, CDR1 is SGHDN and CDR2 is FVKESK. This receptor was identified in a young woman in good health and CMV-seropositive. The chain employs TRBV14 and TRBJ2-7, and TRBD1 matches 9 of the central bases. The specimen sequenced was PBMCs. The DNA sequence is as follows: TGTGCCAGCAGCCTGGACAGGGGTACGAACTACGAGCAGTACTTC. This sequence encodes CASSLDRGTNYEQYF.